This entry concerns a single T cell receptor (beta chain). In the original workflow: By means of reference gene primer amplification, nucleated cell counts were estimated. TCRdb's copy holds only in-frame clones and misses some; the assay was immunoSEQ multiplex PCR. Clone size and V and J calls were adopted from that table, with D and trimming inferred from the DNA. In the table there are under 250,000 clones, about 86% of which are singletons. Germline V gene lookup returns CDR1 MNHNY and CDR2 SVGAGI (reference sequence). Losses at the gene ends were 2 bases for V and 5 bases for J; bases not matched to a gene: 1. The CDR3 spans 13 residues. This sample is drawn from a study of blood T cell repertoires in COVID-19. On the study more broadly: The samples span acute and convalescent COVID-19 from the United States, Italy and Spain. Sources were T cells, B-cell-depleted T cells, or PBMCs; the material itself was cDNA or gDNA.

This sequence originates from a man aged 35 to 55 with active or convalescent COVID-19. The rearrangement joins TRBV6-6 to TRBJ2-7, with 9 bases matching TRBD1. Material: peripheral blood. The CDR3 bases are TGTGCCAGCAGTTACGACAGGGGGAACGAGCAGTACTTC. As protein: CASSYDRGNEQYF.